Listed here is a single T cell receptor beta chain. Its target antigen remains unknown. No qualities accompany the bases; no much larger clone lies one base away. The data belong to a study of T cells in Graves' hyperthyroidism and ophthalmopathy (dated 2019 in TCRdb). Study-wide context: Peripheral blood samples were taken at the time of initial diagnosis, prior to any treatment. Prospective prediction of ophthalmopathy was tested in an independent validation cohort consisting of 18 to 20 hyperthyroidism patients and approximately 16 patients who later progressed to ophthalmopathy. The 100 discovery patients were randomly divided into training and test sets at a 7:3 ratio. In about 6 Graves' hyperthyroidism patients, the study also compared T-cell repertoires from thyroid tissue with T-cell repertoires from blood. The paper reports TCR Vbeta CDR3 sequencing of 140 or so peripheral blood samples: 40 or so ophthalmopathy, under 85 hyperthyroidism and approximately 17 progressor patients. After blood sampling, hyperthyroidism patients were treated with methimazole at a starting dose of 30 mg daily, and ophthalmopathy patients were treated with high-dose intravenous methylprednisolone. TCR V-J signatures able to tell the groups apart were searched for in a discovery cohort of approximately 95 patients, of whom over 40 had Graves' ophthalmopathy and around 58 had stable Graves' hyperthyroidism. The paper as a whole reports these results and caveats: Blood samples also contained most of the expanded thyroid clonotypes (frequency above 0.001), which suggests that blood repertoires may reflect thyroid immune responses. Ophthalmopathy was separated from stable hyperthyroidism by a 13 V-J signature model, with over 85% sensitivity and approximately 81% specificity obtained in cross-validation and 80%/75% obtained in testing. In validation, progression to ophthalmopathy was predicted by the model with approximately 67% sensitivity and around 76% specificity, a median of approximately 7.1 months before onset. No statistical method was used to fix the sample size in advance, and group allocation was not hidden from the investigators.

The TCR beta CDR3 regions were amplified from RNA transcripts. For the first round of RT-PCR on the TCR CDR3, the HTBI primer set was used together with the Qiagen OneStep RT-PCR kit. A second multiplex PCR round built the libraries, followed by size selection and purification. Libraries were sequenced paired-end with 100 bp reads on an Illumina HiSeq2000. Regarding the original processing steps: Raw data were processed with SOAPnuke, discarding reads with adapters, uncalled bases, mean Phred below 15, or no exact constant-primer or identifier match. COPE v1.2.5 was used to merge the high-quality paired reads, and each unique nucleotide sequence was defined as a clonotype. MiTCR v1.1 was used to align clonotypes to the IMGT TRBV, TRBD and TRBJ reference segments. Only V-J combinations with frequency above 0.0001, covering approximately 99% of repertoires, were analysed. A TCS score was defined as the ratio of F50 (clonal expansion) to E x V (chaos), with BLOSUM62-based TCRdist applied between CDR3 peptides within each V-J. Welch's t-statistics and random forest reduced fewer than 550 V-J features to under 15, which were used in a naive Bayes classifier (R e1071). TCRdb reran the public reads through fastp at Q25 and MiXCR, keeping productive beta chains. Rows are combined by CDR3 protein, so each entry shows the most common genes and DNA. These V and J calls derive from TCRdb rather than the authors' analysis. The table for this sample lists around 500,000 distinct CDR3 sequences; around 15% of them were counted only once. The top ten hold 15% to 20% of the sample.

Stable Graves' hyperthyroidism was defined as no progression to ophthalmopathy during 18 months of follow-up. Hyperthyroidism patients were newly diagnosed, with disease duration under 2 months, and aged 18 to 65 years. Exclusion was applied to patients with uncontrolled infections, other autoimmune diseases, pregnancy or lactation. Clinical symptoms, serum thyroxine and TRAb, thyroid ultrasound, and orbital computed tomography formed the basis for the diagnoses. Ficoll-Paque density gradient centrifugation was used to isolate PBMCs from 8.5 to 10 ml of fresh peripheral blood. Trizol reagent was used to extract total RNA, and RNA quality was then checked on an Agilent 2100 Bioanalyzer. The specimen was blood. This TCR derives from a young woman with Graves' hyperthyroidism.

The CDR3 region has the sequence CAITSGQGQVDTQYF. The DNA is as follows: TGTGCCATCACCTCGGGACAGGGGCAGGTAGATACGCAGTATTTT. The rearranged chain carries TRBV10-3 and TRBJ2-3; 10 middle bases align to TRBD1. Including cysteine and phenylalanine, the CDR3 has 15 amino acids. The kept DNA is CDR3 alone, 45 bases in frame from the first base. The germline V end is reduced by 7 bases and the J end by 5 bases; junction bases left unmatched: 9. Reading the germline V gene gives CDR1 ENHRY and CDR2 SYGVKD.